The 18 T cell receptor beta chains in this list originate from one sample, sequenced in a study of Graves' ophthalmopathy and Graves' hyperthyroidism. As the template, RNA transcripts were used to amplify TCR beta CDR3 regions. First-round RT-PCR relied on HTBI primers, and a second-round multiplex PCR came next. A single record per CDR3 protein comes from TCRdb applying MiXCR to the multiplex PCR reads. This sample has 1 million to 1.3 million distinct CDR3 sequences, with about two fifths found just once. The sample consisted of peripheral blood or thyroid tissue (not recorded which). The receptor source for this set is an adult man with Graves' hyperthyroidism.

This clonotype was seen ten or more times. The chain has TRBV7-9 and TRBJ2-7; TRBD1 agrees at 9 bases. The germline CDR1 and CDR2 sequences are SEHNR and FQNEAQ (reference sequence). V lost 5 bases to trimming and J lost 3 bases; unmatched junction nucleotides: 5. There are 14 residues in the CDR3. The CDR3 sequence is CASSLRDRDYEQYF. As DNA, the CDR3 is TGTGCCAGCAGCCTCAGGGACAGGGACTACGAGCAGTACTTC.

The rearrangement links TRBV7-9 to TRBJ2-7; no clear D. The germline V gene encodes CDR1 SEHNR and CDR2 FQNEAQ (reference sequence). V lost 5 bases to trimming and J lost 3 bases, with 20 bases between them. The CDR3 is made up of 16 amino acids. The CDR3 reads CASSQEDRPTDYEQYF. The CDR3 DNA reads as TGTGCCAGCAGCCAAGAGGACCGACCGACGGACTACGAGCAGTACTTC.

A few counts support this clonotype. The chain has TRBV7-2 and TRBJ1-4; D is possibly TRBD1 (5 bases). This CDR3 region has 16 residues. Germline V lookup: CDR1 SGHTA, CDR2 FQGNSA. V lost 3 bases and J lost 4, with 15 bases in between. The CDR3 DNA reads as TGTGCCAGCAGCTTGCCGATGGGGCAGGTTAATGAAAAACTGTTTTTT. Its translation: CASSLPMGQVNEKLFF.

The gene calls are TRBV10-3 and TRBJ1-6, with no clear D. The CDR3 is made up of 15 amino acids. The germline V and J ends were trimmed by 1 base and 3 bases, with 7 bases remaining between them. Germline loops: CDR1 ENHRY, CDR2 SYGVKD. The DNA for the CDR3 is TGTGCCATCAGTGAGTGGGGATACTATAATTCACCCCTCCACTTT. Translated: CAISEWGYYNSPLHF.

The chain recombines TRBV10-2 with TRBJ2-7; tentative D call: TRBD1 (6 bases). Germline V gene lookup returns CDR1 WSHSY and CDR2 SAAADI. Trimming removed 2 bases at V and 9 bases at J, with 11 bases between. The CDR3 contains 12 residues. The DNA of the CDR3 is TGCGCCAGCAGTGAGGGACAGCCCACGCAGTACTTC. Protein: CASSEGQPTQYF.

This clonotype has a count of ten or more. The chain joins TRBV24-1 to TRBJ2-5; no definite D call. Trimming took 7 bases from V and 1 from J, leaving 12 bases between them. The CDR3 length is 14 residues. Germline loops: CDR1 KGHDR, CDR2 SFDVKD. CDR3 sequence: CATSHSRIQETQYF. CDR3 DNA: TGTGCCACCAGCCACAGCCGGATCCAAGAGACCCAGTACTTC.

This chain uses TRBV6-5 with TRBJ2-5, with D perhaps TRBD2 (6 bases). Germline lookup yields CDR1 MNHEY and CDR2 SVGAGI. This CDR3 spans 15 amino acids. The V gene lost 5 bases and the J gene lost 2 bases, with 15 bases spanning the gap. CDR3 sequence reads: CASSSVADIQETQYF. The CDR3 DNA reads TGTGCCAGCAGTAGCGTAGCGGACATACAAGAGACCCAGTACTTC.

This rearrangement joins TRBV4-1 to TRBJ1-1; 8 bases agree with TRBD1. Trimming took 3 bases from V and 1 from J; bases not matched to a gene: 4. There are 15 residues in the CDR3. CDR1 and CDR2 from the germline V gene are MGHRA and YSYEKL. The CDR3 region has the DNA TGCGCCAGCAGCCAGCAAGACAGGGGGAACACTGAAGCTTTCTTT. Translation: CASSQQDRGNTEAFF.

In regard to this clonotype: A much bigger clone sits one base away, suggesting this may be a read error. This rearrangement joins TRBV7-9 to TRBJ2-7; a possible D gene is TRBD1 (6 bases). This CDR3 contains 14 residues. In germline, CDR1 is SEHNR, CDR2 FQNEAQ (reference sequence). This CDR3 reads CARSVTRGSDEQYF. In nucleotides, the CDR3 is TGTGCCCGCAGCGTAACCAGGGGATCGGACGAGCAGTACTTC.

To note about this clonotype: A much larger clone differs from this one at a single base, so this may be a read error. The chain links TRBV7-9 to TRBJ1-2; D not certain. This CDR3 has 16 amino acids. Germline CDR1 reads SEHNR; CDR2 reads FQNEAQ (reference sequence). CDR3 residues: CASSPRLEGLNCGYTF. Here the CDR3 DNA reads TGTGCCAGCAGCCCGCGATTAGAGGGCCTCAACTGTGGCTACACCTTC.

This clonotype occurred many times. V is TRBV7-6 and J is TRBJ2-7; no definite D call. This CDR3 has 14 residues. V was trimmed by 5 bases and J by 4 bases, leaving 15 bases between them. Germline lookup yields CDR1 SGHVS and CDR2 FNYEAQ. CDR3 bases: TGTGCCAGCAGCCTTTTGCATGGGCCTTACGAGCAGTACTTC. The encoded protein is CASSLLHGPYEQYF.

V usage is TRBV7-2 and J usage is TRBJ1-1, with 8 bases that match TRBD1. V trimming: 1 base; J trimming: 3 bases; junction bases outside the gene matches: 10. Per germline, CDR1 SGHTA and CDR2 FQGNSA. CDR3 length: 17 amino acids. CDR3 amino acids: CASSLDSLDRVYTEAFF. The DNA of the CDR3 is TGTGCCAGCAGCTTAGATAGTCTGGACAGGGTGTACACTGAAGCTTTCTTT.

This clonotype was counted many times. The rearrangement links TRBV7-9 to TRBJ2-7, with D possibly matching TRBD1 (9 bases). Per germline, CDR1 SEHNR and CDR2 FQNEAQ (reference sequence). The CDR3 has 19 residues. Trimming cost V 6 bases and J 3 bases, with 30 bases left between them. In nucleotides, the CDR3 is TGTGCCAGCAGTTACGGGACAGGGACCCTAGCGGGCGCAATCTACGAGCAGTACTTC. Translated, it gives CASSYGTGTLAGAIYEQYF.

The chain couples TRBV12-3 or TRBV12-4 to TRBJ2-7; TRBD1 is a possible D gene (6 bases). Trimming cost V 7 bases and J 2 bases, with 12 bases left between them. The CDR3 length is 13 residues. CDR3 sequence: CASKNRETYEQYF. DNA of the CDR3: TGTGCCAGCAAGAACAGGGAGACCTACGAGCAGTACTTC.

V usage is TRBV19 and J usage is TRBJ2-5; TRBD2 aligns across 9 bases. The CDR3 spans 16 residues. V trimming: 3 bases; J trimming: 0 bases; junction bases outside the gene matches: 5. Germline loops: CDR1 LNHDA, CDR2 SQIVND (reference sequence). CDR3 DNA sequence: TGTGCCAGTAGTATGTCTAGCGGGGTGGACCAAGAGACCCAGTACTTC. Translating it yields CASSMSSGVDQETQYF.

This rearrangement joins TRBV4-3 to TRBJ2-5, with 8 nucleotides matching TRBD2. CDR1 and CDR2 from the germline V gene are LGHNA and YSLEER. J lost 0 bases, V lost 9 bases, and 3 bases had no gene match. CDR3 length: 13 amino acids. The CDR3 DNA is TGCGCCAGTAGCGGGACGTACCAAGAGACCCAGTACTTC. Protein: CASSGTYQETQYF.

There are a few counts of this clonotype. J is TRBJ2-5 and V is TRBV7-9; tentatively, D is TRBD1 or TRBD2 (7 bases each). Germline V gene data show CDR1 as SEHNR and CDR2 as FQNEAQ (reference sequence). CDR3 length: 15 amino acids. The V end was cut by 7 bases, the J end by 5 bases, with 20 bases between. The CDR3 is CASTPPGGAAETQYF. The CDR3 region has the DNA TGTGCCAGCACCCCCCCAGGGGGGGCGGCGGAGACCCAGTACTTC.

This clonotype was found many times. The CDR3 is CASSLFPGGRSNEKLFF. The CDR3 coding sequence is TGTGCCAGCAGCTTATTTCCAGGGGGCCGGTCTAATGAAAAACTGTTTTTT. The chain is built from TRBV7-9 and TRBJ1-4, with 8 nucleotides matching TRBD1. The CDR3 sequence is 17 residues long. V lost 2 bases to trimming and J lost 3 bases; unmatched junction nucleotides: 8. Germline CDR1 and CDR2: SEHNR and FQNEAQ (reference sequence).